These T cell receptor beta chains were read from a single sample in a study of blood T cell repertoires in COVID-19. Measured with immunoSEQ multiplex PCR; TCRdb has only the in-frame clones, and not every one. The table records 55,000 or so clones, over 75% of them present only once. Sequenced: peripheral blood. Receptors were obtained from a human donor in a cohort sampled during active COVID-19. The CDR3 runs from the conserved cysteine through the conserved F or W. D genes are given only for firm matches.

>TRBV28|NA|TRBJ2-7
CASRPGISRYEQYF
>TRBV5-1|NA|TRBJ2-5
CASSPTAGEETQYF
>TRBV12-5|TRBD2|TRBJ2-3
CASGLDPGTSGGGDTQYF
>TRBV6-5|TRBD1|TRBJ2-7
CASSRDRDYEQYF
>TRBV3-1/TRBV3-2|TRBD1|TRBJ2-2
CASSLENRGLGGELFF
>TRBV28|TRBD2|TRBJ2-1
CASSLWTSGSYNEQFF
>TRBV30|TRBD2|TRBJ2-2
CAWRGGYTGELFF
>TRBV9|NA|TRBJ2-1
CASSPLTGTNEQFF
>TRBV6-5|NA|TRBJ1-5
CASLGQRDQPQHF
>TRBV2|TRBD1|TRBJ1-2
CASSEAQQGARGYTF
>TRBV6-5|NA|TRBJ2-7
CASSYGDWRSYEQYF
>TRBV6-6|NA|TRBJ1-1
CASRYAPGTEAFF
>TRBV28|NA|TRBJ2-5
CASSRQEETQYF